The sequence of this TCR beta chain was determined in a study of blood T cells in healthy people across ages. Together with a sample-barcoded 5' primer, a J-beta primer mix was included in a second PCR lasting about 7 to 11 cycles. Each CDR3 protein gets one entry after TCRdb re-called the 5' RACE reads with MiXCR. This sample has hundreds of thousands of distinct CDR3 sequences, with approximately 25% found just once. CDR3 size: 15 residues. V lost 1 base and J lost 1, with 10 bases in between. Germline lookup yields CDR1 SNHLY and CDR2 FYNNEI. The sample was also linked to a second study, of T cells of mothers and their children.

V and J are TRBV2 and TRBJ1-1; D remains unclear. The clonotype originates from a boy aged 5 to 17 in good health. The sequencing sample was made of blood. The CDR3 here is CASSEDWGGNTEAFF. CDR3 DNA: TGTGCCAGCAGTGAAGATTGGGGAGGGAACACTGAAGCTTTCTTT.